This T cell receptor beta chain appears in the sequencing data of a study of graft-versus-host responses after intestinal transplantation. Trimming took 2 bases from V and 8 from J; bases not matched to a gene: 9. Germline-derived CDR1 and CDR2 are SGHDT and YYEEEE. The CDR3 spans 15 residues. Study-wide results and limits: Among recipient marrow samples, GvH clones were found; some appeared first in ileum or blood.

Profiled with immunoSEQ multiplex PCR; TCRdb holds only in-frame clones, not every one. Here the sample spans around 110,000 clones, just under 95% being singletons. Turning to this clone: Its antigen is currently unknown.

The J gene is TRBJ2-1, the V gene TRBV5-6, with 8 bases that match TRBD2. Here the sequenced sample was unstimulated CD8+ T cells sorted from spleen or lymph node cells, taken before transplant. The sequence was obtained from a human donor who was the organ donor for an intestinal transplant. The CDR3 loop reads CASSLPGLVIDEQFF. The DNA of the CDR3 is TGTGCCAGCAGCTTACCGGGACTAGTGATCGATGAGCAGTTCTTC.